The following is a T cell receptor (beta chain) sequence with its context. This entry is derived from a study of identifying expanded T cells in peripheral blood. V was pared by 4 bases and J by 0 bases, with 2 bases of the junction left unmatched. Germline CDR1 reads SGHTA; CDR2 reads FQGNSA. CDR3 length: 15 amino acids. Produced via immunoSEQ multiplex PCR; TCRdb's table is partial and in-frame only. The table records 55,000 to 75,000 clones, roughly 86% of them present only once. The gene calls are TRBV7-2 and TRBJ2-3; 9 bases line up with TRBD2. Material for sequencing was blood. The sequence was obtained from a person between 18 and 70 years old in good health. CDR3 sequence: CASSWTSASTDTQYF. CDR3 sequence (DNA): TGTGCCAGCAGCTGGACTAGCGCTAGCACAGATACGCAGTATTTT. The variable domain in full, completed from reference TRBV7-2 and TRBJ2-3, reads GAGVSQSPSNKVTEKGKDVELRCDPISGHTALYWYRQSLGQGLEFLIYFQGNSAPDKSGLPSDRFSAERTGGSVSTLTIQRTQQEDSAVYLCASSWTSASTDTQYFGPGTRLTVL.